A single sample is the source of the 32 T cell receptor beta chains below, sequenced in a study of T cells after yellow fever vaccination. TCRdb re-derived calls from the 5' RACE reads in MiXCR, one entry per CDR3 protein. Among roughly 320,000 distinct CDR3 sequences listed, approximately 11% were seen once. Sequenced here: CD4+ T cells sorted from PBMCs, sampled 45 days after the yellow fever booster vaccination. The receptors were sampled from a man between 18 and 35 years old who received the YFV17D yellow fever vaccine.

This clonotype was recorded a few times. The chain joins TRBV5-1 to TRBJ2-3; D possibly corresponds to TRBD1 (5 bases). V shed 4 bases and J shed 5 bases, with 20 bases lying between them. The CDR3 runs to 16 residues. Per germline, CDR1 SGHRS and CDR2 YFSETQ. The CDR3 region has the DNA TGCGCCAGCAGCCCAACCCTCGGGCAGGGTCAAGATACGCAGTATTTT. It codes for CASSPTLGQGQDTQYF.

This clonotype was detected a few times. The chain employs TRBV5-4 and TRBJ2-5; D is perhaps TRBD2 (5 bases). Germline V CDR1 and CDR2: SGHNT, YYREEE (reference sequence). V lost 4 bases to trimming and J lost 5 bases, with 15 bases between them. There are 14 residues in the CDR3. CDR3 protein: CASSKPGSWETQYF. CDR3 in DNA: TGTGCCAGCAGCAAACCGGGGTCGTGGGAGACCCAGTACTTC.

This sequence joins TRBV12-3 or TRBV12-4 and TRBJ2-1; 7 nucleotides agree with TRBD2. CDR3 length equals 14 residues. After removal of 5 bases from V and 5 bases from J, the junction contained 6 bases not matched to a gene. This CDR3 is CASSPGRIDNEQFF. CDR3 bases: TGTGCCAGCAGTCCCGGGAGGATCGACAATGAGCAGTTCTTC.

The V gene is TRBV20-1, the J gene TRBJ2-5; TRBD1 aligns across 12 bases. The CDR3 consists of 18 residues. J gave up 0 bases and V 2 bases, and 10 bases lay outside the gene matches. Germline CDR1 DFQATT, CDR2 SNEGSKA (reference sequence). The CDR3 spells CSARSSGTGGRYQETQYF. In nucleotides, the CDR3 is TGCAGTGCTAGAAGTTCAGGGACAGGGGGCAGGTACCAAGAGACCCAGTACTTC.

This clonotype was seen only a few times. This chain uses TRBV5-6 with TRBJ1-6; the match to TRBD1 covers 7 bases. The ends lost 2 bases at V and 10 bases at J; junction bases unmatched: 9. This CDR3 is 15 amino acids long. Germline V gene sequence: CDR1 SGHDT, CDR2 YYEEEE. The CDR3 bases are TGTGCCAGCAGCTTAGACGACAGGGATGGATCACCCCTCCACTTT. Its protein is CASSLDDRDGSPLHF.

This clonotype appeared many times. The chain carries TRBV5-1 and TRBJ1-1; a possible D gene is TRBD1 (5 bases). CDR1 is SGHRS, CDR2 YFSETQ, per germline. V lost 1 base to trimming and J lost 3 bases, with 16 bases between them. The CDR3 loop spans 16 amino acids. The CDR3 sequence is CASSLLAGIGDTEAFF. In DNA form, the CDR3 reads TGCGCCAGCAGCTTGCTTGCAGGGATAGGAGACACTGAAGCTTTCTTT.

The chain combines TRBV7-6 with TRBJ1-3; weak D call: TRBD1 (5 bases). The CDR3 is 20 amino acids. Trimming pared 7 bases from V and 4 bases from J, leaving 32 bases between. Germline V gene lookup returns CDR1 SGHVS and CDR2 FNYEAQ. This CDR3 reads CASIQRPTSGRGWEGNTIYF. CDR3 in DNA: TGTGCCAGCATCCAACGGCCTACGTCGGGGAGGGGATGGGAAGGAAACACCATATATTTT.

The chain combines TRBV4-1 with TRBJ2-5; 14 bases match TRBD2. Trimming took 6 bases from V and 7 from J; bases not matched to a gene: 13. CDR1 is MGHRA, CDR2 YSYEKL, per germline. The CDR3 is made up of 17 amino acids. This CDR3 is CASSRTSGGLLTATQYF. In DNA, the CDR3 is TGCGCCAGCAGTCGGACTAGCGGGGGGCTCCTAACGGCGACCCAGTACTTC.

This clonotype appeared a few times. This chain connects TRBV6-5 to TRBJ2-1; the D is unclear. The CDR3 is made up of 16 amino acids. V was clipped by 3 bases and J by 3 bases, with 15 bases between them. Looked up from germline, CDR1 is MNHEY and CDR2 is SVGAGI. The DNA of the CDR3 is TGTGCCAGCAGTTATGTTGGCGAGCCCCACTACAATGAGCAGTTCTTC. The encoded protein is CASSYVGEPHYNEQFF.

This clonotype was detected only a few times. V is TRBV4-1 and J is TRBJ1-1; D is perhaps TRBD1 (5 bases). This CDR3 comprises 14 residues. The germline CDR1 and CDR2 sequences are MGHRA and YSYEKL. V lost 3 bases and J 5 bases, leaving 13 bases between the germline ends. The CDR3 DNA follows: TGCGCCAGCAGCCAGGGGACGAGGTGGACTGAAGCTTTCTTT. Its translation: CASSQGTRWTEAFF.

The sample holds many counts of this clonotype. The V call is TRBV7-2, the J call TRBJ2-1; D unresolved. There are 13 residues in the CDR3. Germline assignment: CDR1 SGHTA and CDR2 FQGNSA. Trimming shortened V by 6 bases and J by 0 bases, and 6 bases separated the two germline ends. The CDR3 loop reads CASSPSSYNEQFF. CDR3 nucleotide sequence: TGTGCCAGCAGTCCTAGCTCCTACAATGAGCAGTTCTTC.

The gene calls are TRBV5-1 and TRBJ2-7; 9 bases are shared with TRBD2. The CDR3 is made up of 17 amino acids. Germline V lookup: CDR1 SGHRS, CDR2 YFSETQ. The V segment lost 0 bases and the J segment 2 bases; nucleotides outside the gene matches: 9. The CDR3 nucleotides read TGCGCCAGCAGCTTGGAACCTAGCGGGGCATGGGCCTACGAGCAGTACTTC. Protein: CASSLEPSGAWAYEQYF.

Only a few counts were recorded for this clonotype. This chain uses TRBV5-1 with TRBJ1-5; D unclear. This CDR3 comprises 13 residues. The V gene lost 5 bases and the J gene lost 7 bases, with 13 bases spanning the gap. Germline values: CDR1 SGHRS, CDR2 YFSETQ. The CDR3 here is CASSSTEGQPQHF. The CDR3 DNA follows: TGCGCCAGCAGTTCAACGGAGGGCCAGCCCCAGCATTTT.

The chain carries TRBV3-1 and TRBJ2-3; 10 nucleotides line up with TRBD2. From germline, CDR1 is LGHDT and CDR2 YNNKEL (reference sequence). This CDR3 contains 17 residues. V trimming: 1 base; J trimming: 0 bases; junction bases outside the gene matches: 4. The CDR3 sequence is CASSQALAGASTDTQYF. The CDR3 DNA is TGTGCCAGCAGCCAAGCCCTAGCGGGGGCTAGCACAGATACGCAGTATTTT.

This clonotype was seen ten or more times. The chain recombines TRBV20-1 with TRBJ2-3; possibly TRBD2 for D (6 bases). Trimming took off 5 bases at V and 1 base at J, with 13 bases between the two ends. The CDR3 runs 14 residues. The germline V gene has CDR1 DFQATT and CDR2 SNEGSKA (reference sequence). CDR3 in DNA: TGCAGTGCTCCCCGGCGGGGAGGCACAGATACGCAGTATTTT. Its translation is CSAPRRGGTDTQYF.

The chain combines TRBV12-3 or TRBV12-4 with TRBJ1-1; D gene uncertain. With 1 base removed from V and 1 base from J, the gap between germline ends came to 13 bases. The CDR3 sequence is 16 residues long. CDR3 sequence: CASSLVVAGGNTEAFF. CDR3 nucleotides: TGTGCCAGCAGTTTAGTAGTCGCGGGAGGGAACACTGAAGCTTTCTTT.

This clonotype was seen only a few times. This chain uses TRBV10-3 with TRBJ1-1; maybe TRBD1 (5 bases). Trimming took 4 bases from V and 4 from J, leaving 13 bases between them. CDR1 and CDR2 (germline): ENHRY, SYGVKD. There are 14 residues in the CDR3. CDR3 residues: CAISGGTAGTEAFF. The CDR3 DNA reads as TGTGCCATCAGTGGGGGGACGGCCGGCACTGAAGCTTTCTTT.

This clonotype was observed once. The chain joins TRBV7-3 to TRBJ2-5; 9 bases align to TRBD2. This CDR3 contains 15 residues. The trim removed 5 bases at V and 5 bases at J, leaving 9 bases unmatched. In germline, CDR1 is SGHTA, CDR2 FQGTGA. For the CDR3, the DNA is TGTGCCAGCAGCCAGCTGGGACTAGCTGCGGAGACCCAGTACTTC. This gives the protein CASSQLGLAAETQYF.

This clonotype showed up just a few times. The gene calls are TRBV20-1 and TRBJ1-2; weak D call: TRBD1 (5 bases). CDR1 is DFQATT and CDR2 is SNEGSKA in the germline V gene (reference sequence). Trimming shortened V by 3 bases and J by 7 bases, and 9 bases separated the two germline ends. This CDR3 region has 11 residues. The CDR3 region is CSARRGFGYTF. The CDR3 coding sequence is TGCAGTGCTAGGCGGGGCTTTGGCTACACCTTC.

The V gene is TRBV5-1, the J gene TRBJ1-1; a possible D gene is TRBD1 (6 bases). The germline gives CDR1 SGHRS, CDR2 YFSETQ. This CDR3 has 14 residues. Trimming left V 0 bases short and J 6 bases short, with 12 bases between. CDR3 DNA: TGCGCCAGCAGCTTGGTACCAGGGGTGTCTGAAGCTTTCTTT. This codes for CASSLVPGVSEAFF.

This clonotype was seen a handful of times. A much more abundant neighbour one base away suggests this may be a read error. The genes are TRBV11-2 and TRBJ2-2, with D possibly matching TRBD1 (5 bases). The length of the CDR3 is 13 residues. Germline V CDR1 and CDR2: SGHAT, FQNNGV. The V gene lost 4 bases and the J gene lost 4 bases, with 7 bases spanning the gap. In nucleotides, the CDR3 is TGTGCCAGCAGCTACCAGGGCACCGGGGAGCTGTTTTTT. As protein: CASSYQGTGELFF.

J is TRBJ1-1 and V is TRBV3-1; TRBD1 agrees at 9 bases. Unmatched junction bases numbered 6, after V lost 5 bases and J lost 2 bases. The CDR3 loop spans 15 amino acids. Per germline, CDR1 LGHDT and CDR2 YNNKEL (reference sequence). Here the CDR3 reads CASSSWDRANTEAFF. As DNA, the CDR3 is TGTGCCAGCAGCTCTTGGGACAGGGCAAACACTGAAGCTTTCTTT.

CDR3 nucleotide sequence: TGTGCCAGCAGCTTAGGGTCGCCTGAGGGCTACACCTTC. Residues: CASSLGSPEGYTF. The V gene is TRBV7-9, the J gene TRBJ1-2, with unresolved D. The length of the CDR3 is 13 residues. Looked up from germline, CDR1 is SEHNR and CDR2 is FQNEAQ (reference sequence). V was trimmed by 1 base and J by 8 bases, leaving 11 bases between them. Full variable domain (missing parts from reference TRBV7-9 and TRBJ1-2): DTGVSQNPRHKITKRGQNVTFRCDPISEHNRLYWYRQTLGQGPEFLTYFQNEAQLEKSRLLSDRFSAERPKGSFSTLEIQRTEQGDSAMYLCASSLGSPEGYTFGSGTRLTVV.

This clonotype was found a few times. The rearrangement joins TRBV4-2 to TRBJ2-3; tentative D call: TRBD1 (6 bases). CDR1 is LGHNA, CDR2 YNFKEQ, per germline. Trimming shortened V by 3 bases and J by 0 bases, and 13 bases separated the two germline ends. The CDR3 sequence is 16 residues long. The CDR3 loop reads CASSQGDIPSTDTQYF. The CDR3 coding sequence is TGTGCCAGCAGCCAGGGGGACATACCTAGCACAGATACGCAGTATTTT.

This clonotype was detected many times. CDR3 coding DNA: TGCAGTGCTAGAGATCGTCATTATAGCAATCAGCCCCAGCATTTT. Protein: CSARDRHYSNQPQHF. The chain joins TRBV20-1 to TRBJ1-5; D is undetermined. In germline, CDR1 is DFQATT, CDR2 SNEGSKA (reference sequence). The CDR3 is made up of 15 amino acids. V was shortened by 0 bases and J by 0 bases, with 9 bases between the two germline ends.

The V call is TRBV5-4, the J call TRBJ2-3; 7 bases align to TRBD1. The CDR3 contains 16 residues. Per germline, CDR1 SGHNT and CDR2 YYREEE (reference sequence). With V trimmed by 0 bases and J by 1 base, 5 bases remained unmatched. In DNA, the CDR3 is TGTGCCAGCAGCTTGGGCAGGGGGACGCGCACAGATACGCAGTATTTT. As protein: CASSLGRGTRTDTQYF.

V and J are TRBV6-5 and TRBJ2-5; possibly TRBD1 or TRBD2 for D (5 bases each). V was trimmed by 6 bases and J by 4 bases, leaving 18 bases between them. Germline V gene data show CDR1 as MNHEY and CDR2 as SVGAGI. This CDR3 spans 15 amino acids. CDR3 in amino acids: CASSLDATGGETQYF. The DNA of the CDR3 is TGTGCCAGCAGCTTAGACGCCACTGGGGGAGAGACCCAGTACTTC.

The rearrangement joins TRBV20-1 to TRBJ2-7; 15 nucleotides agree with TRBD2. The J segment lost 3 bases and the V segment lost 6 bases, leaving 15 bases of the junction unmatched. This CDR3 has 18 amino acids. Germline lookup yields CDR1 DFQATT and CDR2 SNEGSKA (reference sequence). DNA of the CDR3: TGCAGTGCAACCAACCCGGGACTAGCGGGGGGCCTCAGCTACGAGCAGTACTTC. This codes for CSATNPGLAGGLSYEQYF.

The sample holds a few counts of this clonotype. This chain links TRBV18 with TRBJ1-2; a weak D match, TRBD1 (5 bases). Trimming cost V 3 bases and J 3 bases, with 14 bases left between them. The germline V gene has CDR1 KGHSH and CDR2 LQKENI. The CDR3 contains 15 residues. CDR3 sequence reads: CASSPTRDVDYGYTF. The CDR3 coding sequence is TGTGCCAGCTCACCCACCCGGGACGTTGACTATGGCTACACCTTC.

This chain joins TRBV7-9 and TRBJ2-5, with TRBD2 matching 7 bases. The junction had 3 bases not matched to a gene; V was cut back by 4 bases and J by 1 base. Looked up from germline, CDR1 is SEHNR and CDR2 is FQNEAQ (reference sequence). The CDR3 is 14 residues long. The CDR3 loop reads CASSSRLAQETQYF. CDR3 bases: TGTGCCAGCAGCTCCCGACTAGCCCAAGAGACCCAGTACTTC.

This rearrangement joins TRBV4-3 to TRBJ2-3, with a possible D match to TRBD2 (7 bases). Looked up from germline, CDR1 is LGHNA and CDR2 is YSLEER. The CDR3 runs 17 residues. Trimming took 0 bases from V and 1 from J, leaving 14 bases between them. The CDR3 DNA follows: TGCGCCAGCAGCCAAGAGGCTGGGCGGGGGCGCACAGATACGCAGTATTTT. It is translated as CASSQEAGRGRTDTQYF.

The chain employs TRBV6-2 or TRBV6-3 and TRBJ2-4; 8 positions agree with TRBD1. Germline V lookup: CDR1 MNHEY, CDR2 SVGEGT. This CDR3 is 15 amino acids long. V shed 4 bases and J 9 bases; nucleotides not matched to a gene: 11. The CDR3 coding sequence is TGTGCCAGCAGTTTAGCAGGGGGCGACAGTATCATTCAGTACTTC. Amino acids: CASSLAGGDSIIQYF.